This T cell receptor (beta chain) was sequenced for a study of shared clonotypes between healthy human individuals. V was pared by 0 bases and J by 2 bases, with 13 bases between. The CDR3 sequence is 16 residues long. Germline lookup yields CDR1 ENHRY and CDR2 SYGVKD. TCRdb's copy holds only in-frame clones and misses some; the assay was immunoSEQ multiplex PCR. Of 450,000 to 500,000 clones in the sample, about 72% are singletons; the top ten hold about 12%. Sequenced sample: PBMCs. This receptor was taken from a woman in her forties in good health. Some clones in this sample may be carry-over from other donors' samples. The chain employs TRBV10-3 and TRBJ2-5; possibly TRBD2 for D (5 bases). The CDR3 loop reads CAISESRGPGQETQYF. CDR3 nucleotide sequence: TGTGCCATCAGTGAGTCGCGAGGGCCGGGGCAAGAGACCCAGTACTTC.